This T cell receptor beta chain was identified during a study of T cell repertoires in cytomegalovirus infection. Whole-study context: Well-studied HLA-B-restricted epitopes and recently identified HLA-C-restricted epitopes of CMV were both used in the study. Indications of both CMV infection and matching HLA type were provided by public TCR beta signatures.

MiXCR was run by TCRdb on the reads, yielding one entry per CDR3 protein. Of 640,000 or so distinct CDR3 sequences listed, around a third are singletons. The study's findings and limits: Summed public TCR beta family frequency identified CMV carriers bearing the relevant HLA.

This clonotype was detected many times. What it binds is unknown. This CDR3 spans 14 amino acids. Germline loops: CDR1 SGHTA, CDR2 FQGNSA. V lost 1 base and J lost 8, with 12 bases in between. This TCR was recovered from a human donor in good health (CMV status not recorded). Some clones in this sample may be carry-over from other donors' samples. The V gene is TRBV7-2, the J gene TRBJ2-1; no clear D. Sequencing used cultured PBMCs, obtained from culture after CMV antigen stimulation. The CDR3 protein is CASSLGPQVDEQFF. For the CDR3, the DNA is TGTGCCAGCAGCTTAGGACCGCAGGTGGATGAGCAGTTCTTC.